The clone carrying this TCR beta chain was counted ten times or more. Antigen: not known. This specimen belongs to a study of CD8 T cells in ankylosing spondylitis. Study observations and caveats: Matched ankylosing spondylitis synovial fluid reportedly contained a significantly enriched population of disease-linked clones.

This CDR3 comprises 13 residues. The germline V gene encodes CDR1 SNHLY and CDR2 FYNNEI. Trimming shortened V by 6 bases and J by 9 bases, and 15 bases separated the two germline ends. TCRdb called the 5' RACE reads again in MiXCR, with one record for every CDR3 protein. The repertoire consists of under 300,000 distinct CDR3 sequences, with 10% to 13% occurring once and the leading ten covering about 3%. The origin of this receptor is a male donor with ankylosing spondylitis or in good health (not recorded which). The sequencing sample was made of blood, either unsorted or a sorted T cell fraction (not recorded which). The chain uses TRBV2 and TRBJ1-5, with D uncertain. The CDR3 reads CASRLDSTGPQHF. The CDR3 DNA reads TGTGCCAGCAGATTGGATTCGACGGGGCCCCAGCATTTT. The variable domain in full, completed from reference TRBV2 and TRBJ1-5, reads EPEVTQTPSHQVTQMGQEVILRCVPISNHLYFYWYRQILGQKVEFLVSFYNNEISEKSEIFDDQFSVERPDGSNFTLKIRSTKLEDSAMYFCASRLDSTGPQHFGDGTRLSIL.